The rows below give T cell receptor beta chains drawn from one sample of a study of blood T cell repertoires in COVID-19. Data came from immunoSEQ multiplex PCR; TCRdb stores just in-frame clones and leaves some out. The table shows some 230,000 clones, with 70% to 90% occurring only once. Sequencing was done on a sample of peripheral blood. These receptors originate from a man in his thirties or forties who had recovered from COVID-19. The CDR3 runs from the conserved cysteine through the conserved F or W. A D gene is named only where the DNA matches it firmly. Clone size is shown for a subset of rows, as once, few, many or a class of expanded clone.

j_gene: TRBJ1-1
abundance: once
v_gene: TRBV9
d_gene: NA
CDR3nt: TGTGCCAGCAGCGTAGCGGGTACTGAAGCTTTCTTT
CDR3aa: CASSVAGTEAFF

j_gene: TRBJ1-2
abundance: once
v_gene: TRBV11-2
d_gene: NA
CDR3nt: TGTGCCAGCAGCTTCTACAGGGCCTCTCAAGGCTACACCTTC
CDR3aa: CASSFYRASQGYTF

j_gene: TRBJ1-5
abundance: many
v_gene: TRBV2
d_gene: TRBD1
CDR3nt: TGTGCCAGTAAGGGACAGGCATTCAATCAGCCCCAGCATTTT
CDR3aa: CASKGQAFNQPQHF

j_gene: TRBJ1-5
abundance: NA
v_gene: TRBV12-3/TRBV12-4
d_gene: NA
CDR3nt: TGTGCCAGCAGTGCTATCGAATCAGGCCCCCAGCATTTT
CDR3aa: CASSAIESGPQHF

j_gene: TRBJ1-1
abundance: NA
v_gene: TRBV10-1
d_gene: NA
CDR3nt: TGCGCCAGCAGCCCCATCCCGGGAAGGGCGGTCACTGAAGCTTTCTTT
CDR3aa: CASSPIPGRAVTEAFF

j_gene: TRBJ2-1
abundance: once
v_gene: TRBV19
d_gene: TRBD1
CDR3nt: TGTGCCAGCCGAACCGGGACAGAGATCAATGAGCAGTTCTTC
CDR3aa: CASRTGTEINEQFF

j_gene: TRBJ2-3
abundance: NA
v_gene: TRBV10-3
d_gene: NA
CDR3nt: TGTGCCATCAGTGAGAGGCAGGGCTCCCCAGATACGCAGTATTTT
CDR3aa: CAISERQGSPDTQYF

j_gene: TRBJ2-1
abundance: NA
v_gene: TRBV24-1
d_gene: TRBD1
CDR3nt: TGTGCCACCAGAGACAGGGGATACAATGAGCAGTTCTTC
CDR3aa: CATRDRGYNEQFF

j_gene: TRBJ1-5
abundance: NA
v_gene: TRBV6-2/TRBV6-3
d_gene: NA
CDR3nt: TGTGCCAGCAGTACGGGGGTGCGGGGAACCACGAATCAGCCCCAGCATTTT
CDR3aa: CASSTGVRGTTNQPQHF

j_gene: TRBJ1-2
abundance: NA
v_gene: TRBV5-4
d_gene: NA
CDR3nt: TGTGCCAGCAGCTTGGCGGCAGGGATTCTCTATGGCTACACCTTC
CDR3aa: CASSLAAGILYGYTF

j_gene: TRBJ2-1
abundance: NA
v_gene: TRBV20-1
d_gene: NA
CDR3nt: TGCAGTGCCACCAGAAATGAGCAGTTCTTC
CDR3aa: CSATRNEQFF

j_gene: TRBJ1-5
abundance: NA
v_gene: TRBV4-1
d_gene: NA
CDR3nt: TGCGCCAGCAGCCAAGATATGGCAGGGGATCAGCCCCAGCATTTT
CDR3aa: CASSQDMAGDQPQHF

j_gene: TRBJ2-3
abundance: NA
v_gene: TRBV4-1
d_gene: TRBD2
CDR3nt: TGCGCCAGCAAACTCGGGGGGGACACAGATACGCAGTATTTT
CDR3aa: CASKLGGDTDTQYF

j_gene: TRBJ2-5
abundance: NA
v_gene: TRBV6-5
d_gene: TRBD2
CDR3nt: TGTGCCAGCAGGAGGACTAGCGGCGAGACCCAGTACTTC
CDR3aa: CASRRTSGETQYF

j_gene: TRBJ2-5
abundance: NA
v_gene: TRBV4-3
d_gene: TRBD2
CDR3nt: TGCGCCAGCAGCCCGTTAGCGTGGCTAGCGGGGGAAACCCAGTACTTC
CDR3aa: CASSPLAWLAGETQYF

j_gene: TRBJ1-1
abundance: NA
v_gene: TRBV24-1
d_gene: NA
CDR3nt: TGTGCCACCCCCTGGGAGGCCCCAGAAGCTTTCTTT
CDR3aa: CATPWEAPEAFF

j_gene: TRBJ1-2
abundance: NA
v_gene: TRBV5-8
d_gene: TRBD1
CDR3nt: TGTGCCAGCAGCCCATACTTTGACAGGGATAGTGGCTACACCTTC
CDR3aa: CASSPYFDRDSGYTF

j_gene: TRBJ1-1
abundance: NA
v_gene: TRBV3-1/TRBV3-2
d_gene: NA
CDR3nt: TGTGCCAGCAGCCAAGGGCAGACTGAAGCTTTCTTT
CDR3aa: CASSQGQTEAFF

j_gene: TRBJ2-2
abundance: few
v_gene: TRBV5-4
d_gene: NA
CDR3nt: TGTGCCAGCAGCCCTTACACCGGGGAGCTGTTTTTT
CDR3aa: CASSPYTGELFF

j_gene: TRBJ1-3
abundance: once
v_gene: TRBV2
d_gene: NA
CDR3nt: TGTGCCAGCAGTGTGATCCCCCCCAGCTCTGGAAACACCATATATTTT
CDR3aa: CASSVIPPSSGNTIYF